This T cell receptor (beta chain) originates from a study of blood T cell repertoires in COVID-19. In the study overall: In each case, the material was cDNA or gDNA derived from T cells, B-cell-depleted T cells, or PBMCs.

The CDR3 extends over 14 amino acids. V shed 6 bases and J 2 bases; nucleotides not matched to a gene: 6. Per the germline V gene, CDR1 is KGHDR and CDR2 is SFDVKD. Using immunoSEQ multiplex PCR, the repertoire was profiled, and TCRdb retains in-frame clones only, with some absent. This sample has under 350,000 clones, with around 84% found just once. The cohort comprised adults aged roughly 18 to 100 years residing in approximately 25 US areas. Donors were grouped by their self-reported clinical history. The chain recombines TRBV24-1 with TRBJ2-7; 7 bases fit TRBD2. The receptor's source is a man between 25 and 39 years old who had recovered from COVID-19. What was sequenced was PBMCs or T cells enriched from blood (not recorded which). CDR3: CATSSSGGTYEQYF. In DNA, the CDR3 is TGTGCCACCAGTAGCTCCGGGGGGACCTACGAGCAGTACTTC.